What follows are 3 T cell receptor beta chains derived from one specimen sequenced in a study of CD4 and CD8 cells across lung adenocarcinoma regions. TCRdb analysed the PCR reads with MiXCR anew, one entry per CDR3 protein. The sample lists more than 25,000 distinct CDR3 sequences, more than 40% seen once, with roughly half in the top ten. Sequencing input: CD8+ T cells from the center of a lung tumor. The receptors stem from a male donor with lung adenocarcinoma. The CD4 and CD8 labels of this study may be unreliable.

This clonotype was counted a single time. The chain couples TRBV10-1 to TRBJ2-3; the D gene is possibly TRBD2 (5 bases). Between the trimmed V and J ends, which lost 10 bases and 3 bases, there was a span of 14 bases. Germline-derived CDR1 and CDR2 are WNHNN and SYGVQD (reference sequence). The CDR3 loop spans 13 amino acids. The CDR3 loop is CATELEGTDTQYF. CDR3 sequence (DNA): TGCGCCACCGAACTAGAAGGTACAGATACGCAGTATTTT.

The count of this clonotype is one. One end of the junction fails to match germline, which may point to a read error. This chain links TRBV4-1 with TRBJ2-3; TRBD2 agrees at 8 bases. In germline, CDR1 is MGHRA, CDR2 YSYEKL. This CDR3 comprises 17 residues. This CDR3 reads CASSQVIGREDPDTQYF. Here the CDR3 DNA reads TGCGCCAGCAGCCAGGTTATCGGGCGGGAGGACCCAGATACGCAGTATTTC.

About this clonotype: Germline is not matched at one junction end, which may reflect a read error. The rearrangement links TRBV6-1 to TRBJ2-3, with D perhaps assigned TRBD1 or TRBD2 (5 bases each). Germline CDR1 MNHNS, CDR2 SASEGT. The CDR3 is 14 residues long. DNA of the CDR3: TGTGCCAGCAGGGGGCTAGGGAGCAAAAATACTCAGTATTTC. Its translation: CASRGLGSKNTQYF.